This TCR beta chain was sequenced during a study of T cells in Graves' hyperthyroidism and ophthalmopathy. Findings of the study overall: Ophthalmopathy, as predicted by the model, came a median about seven months after the prediction. Most clonotypes expanded in thyroid above 0.001 were likewise present in blood.

Each person with ophthalmopathy scored at least 3 on the Clinical Activity Score, reached NOSPECS grade 4 or higher, and had been ill under 3 months. Germline V gene data show CDR1 as SGDLS and CDR2 as YYNGEE. The CDR3 loop spans 16 amino acids. Trimming took 4 bases from V and 6 from J; bases not matched to a gene: 9. This clonotype was counted only a few times. The target antigen is unknown. Researchers took RNA transcripts and amplified the TCR beta CDR3 regions from them. Researchers ran a first-round RT-PCR on the TCR CDR3 using the HTBI primer set. TCRdb recomputed calls from the multiplex PCR reads with MiXCR, one row per CDR3 protein. The sample includes 400,000 or so distinct CDR3 sequences, roughly 13% seen only once; the top ten take around 27%.

This receptor was identified in a man aged 50 to 59 with Graves' ophthalmopathy. The specimen sequenced was blood. The chain links TRBV9 to TRBJ2-1, with 11 bases lining up with TRBD2. CDR3 sequence: CASSPHTSGSVNEQFF. The CDR3 DNA is TGTGCCAGCAGCCCTCACACTAGCGGGAGTGTCAATGAGCAGTTCTTC.